This TCR beta chain was identified in a study of cytomegalovirus exposure and HLA in healthy donors (dated by TCRdb to 2015 to 2018). With regard to the full study: An earlier analysis of some 600 of the donors reported about 260 Gb of sequence data and around 120 million unique TCR beta sequences obtained from approximately 180 million T cells. An early release covering 550 to 700 HLA-typed donors comprised about 300 gigabases of sequencing data and tens of millions of unique TCR sequences. Of the 300 to 450 genotyped donors, roughly 80% fell in the genetic ancestry cluster associated with self-reported Caucasian donors. The aim of the study was to test whether cataloging public T cell receptors could identify signatures of past pathogen exposure. The study used immunosequencing to profile the T cell repertoires of approximately 640 subjects and linked those repertoires to cytomegalovirus serostatus. A separate validation cohort of 100 to 150 different subjects was used in addition to the approximately 700-subject first cohort. To predict cytomegalovirus infection status, the study combined high-throughput TCR immunosequencing, statistical association of individual TCRs with disease status, and machine learning. To study patterns of TCR occurrence, a later analysis re-analyzed previously published TCR beta repertoires from 666 donors and added high-resolution HLA genotyping. In the later analysis, no new phenotypic data were used to find candidate immune exposures; instead, reliance was placed on TCR beta sequences and their occurrence across donors. To decide whether each TCR beta V gene segment behaved as functional or pseudogenic, an earlier analysis of fewer than 750 of the donors relied on high-throughput TCR beta sequencing. Alongside the repertoire data, information on donor age, sex, ethnicity and CMV serostatus was compiled. A later genetic analysis used genome-wide SNP genotypes for 398 of the 666 donors, treating that subset as a discovery cohort. Every discovery cohort repertoire had been produced on one sequencing platform. HLA typing covered class I and class II loci at four-digit resolution. The number of donors typed differed by locus, with roughly 629-640 for A, B, C, DRB1 and DQB1, approximately 500 for DQA1, 600 to 610 for DPA1, and roughly 450 for DPB1. Four or five DR-DQ haplotypes were handled as single units for association and clustering because linkage in the cohort was strong. Across around 400 genotyped donors of the cohort, an average of 235,054 unique TCR beta nucleotide sequences per donor were sequenced, and about a sixth of those sequences were non-productive. Summary of the overall study and its limitations: Presence/absence analyses assumed roughly uniform sequencing depth across donors, an assumption that may not hold. According to a later analysis, TCR association rates differed among HLA loci, with DRB1 alleles showing the most associated TCRs and HLA-C alleles showing the fewest. Broadly in line with IMGT annotations, most TCR beta V segments showed up in productive rearrangements about 87% or about 30% of the time in an earlier analysis of a few hundred of the donors. A cluster of highly shared sequence variants was judged likely to represent a technical artifact of the sequencing pipeline. An association between a missense DCLRE1C variant and V-gene and J-gene trimming of TCR beta chains was found in a later genetic analysis and replicated in an independent cohort. Three of the identified cytomegalovirus-associated TCR beta chains were confirmed in vitro to be specific for cytomegalovirus antigens. Only TCR beta chains were sequenced in this cohort, and the absence of alpha or paired-chain data limited detectable features. The only immune exposure information available for the cohort was CMV serostatus. It was suggested by the authors that the approach could potentially be generalized to other disease states and immunological phenotypes. Linkage disequilibrium might explain the correlated functional status among segregating V segments, but an unknown experimental factor could not be excluded. A further reported finding was that TCR beta sequences accurately predicted the HLA-A and HLA-B alleles for most subjects in the first cohort. Across donors, most TCR sequences were observed very rarely, whereas some public TCRs were present in many individuals. Most CMV-associated TCR beta chains appeared to be HLA-restricted in a later analysis, and the HLA associations seemed to be driven largely by CMV exposure. The earlier analysis of 587 of the donors excluded roughly 17 rarely observed V segments, including chromosome 9 orphons, because counts were too low. When HLA alleles, especially DR and DQ, strongly co-occurred, attributing TCR associations to individual alleles was difficult. The classifier was reported to diagnose cytomegalovirus status with high specificity and sensitivity in both the original and validation cohorts. Some IMGT-functional V segments, including TRBV6-2 and TRBV6-3, could not be told apart with the 87-base-pair reads, so those segments were excluded. A later genetic analysis reported fewer N-insertions in productive TCRs among donors in an Asian-associated ancestry cluster than the approximately 700-donor mean. HLA typing was unavailable for some donors at each locus, so association tests used only the typed subset. A later analysis found that HLA-associated TCR beta chains were more clonally expanded and had lower generation probabilities than equally common non-associated chains. In the study, 150 to 200 TCR beta chains were listed as associated with cytomegalovirus. A later analysis associated 15,000 or so TCR beta sequences with specific HLA alleles at a false discovery rate of 0.05. Several of the top co-occurrence clusters appeared to be linked to parvovirus B19, influenza, CMV and Epstein-Barr virus, according to a later analysis.

The CDR3 contains 12 residues, cysteine and phenylalanine counted. The DNA shown is the 36-base CDR3, in frame from base 1. V is clipped by 5 bases and J by 5 bases, and the sequence between their germline boundaries is 10 bases long. As encoded in the germline V gene, CDR1 is SGHRS while CDR2 is YFSETQ. The cohort was made up of about 610 healthy bone marrow donors. At the time of sampling, all cohort members were nominally healthy, though unrecorded immune exposures were likely present. The donor was CMV seronegative and was included in the group of several hundred seronegative cohort members. Each donor provided a peripheral blood sample, and peripheral blood mononuclear cells were used for TCR beta sequencing. The Qiagen DNeasy Blood Extraction Kit was used to extract genomic DNA from the blood cell samples. Regarding this clone: The clone's antigen remains unknown. No much larger clone exists at a distance of one base, and base qualities are not known.

Library creation used the immunoSEQ multiplex PCR assay. The multiplex PCR relied on a mix of 60 forward primers for TCR Vbeta segments and 13 reverse primers for TCR Jbeta segments. The CDR3 region of rearranged TCR beta genes was amplified from genomic DNA with a multiplex PCR assay. The Illumina HiSeq System was used to sequence the amplified TCR beta libraries as 87-base-pair reads. The original pipeline was this. A later analysis tallied tens of millions of unique TCR beta chains across the 700 or so repertoires, and about 10 million of those chains were shared by two or more donors. A nearest-neighbor algorithm error-corrected the raw reads and collapsed the reads into unique sequences, merging closely related sequences to remove PCR and sequencing errors. To assign V, D and J gene segments, CDR3 sequences were aligned to IMGT reference sequences. Each retained sequence needed at least a six-nucleotide match to both a V gene segment and a J gene segment. Rearrangements were called productive when the CDR3 lacked stop codons and stayed in frame with V and J; all others were non-productive. Following IMGT convention, CDR3 was defined as the stretch from the second conserved V-encoded cysteine to the conserved J-encoded phenylalanine. Sequences without an unambiguous match to a single V gene segment were excluded from the earlier analysis of 450 to 750 of the donors. In an earlier analysis of almost 600 of the donors, a V segment was called functional when productive rearrangements were above 56.7%, and segregating when the standard deviation between donors exceeded 5%. A statistical classification framework was built for diagnosing cytomegalovirus status from the catalog of TCR beta chain sequences. V and J gene assignment, in a later analysis, came from comparing TCR nucleotide sequences with IMGT/GENE-DB human TR gene sequences. In a later analysis, CDR3 sequences and most-parsimonious VDJ recombination scenarios were assigned using the TCRdist pipeline. In a later analysis, each TCR beta chain was defined by its CDR3 amino acid sequence together with its V-gene family, and reads lacking a unique V-gene family were excluded. To address suspected cross-contamination and a sequencing artifact, a later analysis removed over 500 highly shared, low-generation-probability nucleotide sequences. For each public chain, a later analysis derived a clonal expansion index from normalized ranks of inferred template counts within each repertoire. Generation probabilities in a later analysis came from a VDJ recombination model fitted to out-of-frame rearrangements, and those results were checked against IGoR. In a later analysis, TCR-TCR, TCR-HLA and TCR-CMV co-occurrence was scored with hypergeometric tests, and a repertoire-size bias correction was applied to TCR pairs. In a later analysis, false discovery rates were estimated by permuting HLA or CMV assignments 20 times. In a later analysis, co-occurring TCRs were grouped using DBSCAN, with TCRdist sequence similarity added in when clustering inside HLA-allele-positive subsets. Repertoires with fewer than 30,000 or more than 120,000 public chains, plus five repertoires with anomalous nucleotide sharing, were excluded from co-occurrence clustering. Not all clones reach the TCRdb copy of this immuneACCESS table, which keeps in-frame sequences only. Checked studies attribute under half of the gap to unresolved V genes and leave the rest unexplained. D and trimming were read from the DNA, whereas the V and J calls and clone size are those reported in that table. Here the sample has about 110,000 clones; around 88% occur a single time. Of the sample, 1.5% to 2% falls within the top ten clones.

This TCR came from a man aged 35-49 years in good health and CMV-seronegative. Sequencing was done on a sample of PBMCs. The rearranged segments are TRBV5-1 and TRBJ1-1; the D gene cannot be resolved reliably. The CDR3 reads as follows: CASRKGGTEAFF. The nucleotide sequence reads TGCGCCAGCAGAAAGGGAGGGACTGAAGCTTTCTTT.